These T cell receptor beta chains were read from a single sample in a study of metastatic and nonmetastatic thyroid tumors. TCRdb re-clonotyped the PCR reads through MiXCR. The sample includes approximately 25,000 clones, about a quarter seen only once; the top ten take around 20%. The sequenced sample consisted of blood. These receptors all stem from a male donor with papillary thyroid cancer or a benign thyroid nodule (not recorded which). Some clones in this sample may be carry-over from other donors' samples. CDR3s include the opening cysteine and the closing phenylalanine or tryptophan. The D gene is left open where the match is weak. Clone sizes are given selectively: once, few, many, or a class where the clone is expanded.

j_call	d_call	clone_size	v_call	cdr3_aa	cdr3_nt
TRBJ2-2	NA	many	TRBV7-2	CASSPQPNTGELFF	TGTGCCAGCAGTCCCCAGCCAAACACCGGGGAGCTGTTTTTT
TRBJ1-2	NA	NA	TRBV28	CASSPGGRNYCYTF	TGTGCCAGCAGCCCTGGGGGACGGAACTATTGCTACACCTTC
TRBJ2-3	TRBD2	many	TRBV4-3	CASSQIAGTDTQYF	TGCGCCAGCAGCCAAATAGCGGGTACAGATACGCAGTATTTT
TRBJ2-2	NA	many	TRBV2	CASRVTTTNTGELFF	TGTGCCAGCAGGGTGACTACCACGAACACCGGGGAGCTGTTTTTT
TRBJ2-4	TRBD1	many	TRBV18	CASSPGTGAKNIQYF	TGTGCCAGCTCACCGGGGACAGGGGCCAAAAACATTCAGTACTTC
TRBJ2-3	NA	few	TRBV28	CASSPTGIGASTDTQYF	TGTGCCAGCAGTCCTACAGGTATCGGTGCTAGCACAGATACGCAGTATTTT
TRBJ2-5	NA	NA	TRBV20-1	CSAPRQRAAKTQYF	TGCAGTGCGCCGCGGCAGAGGGCCGCAAAGACCCAGTACTTC
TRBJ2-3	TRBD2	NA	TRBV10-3	CAIRAGTTNTGEQYF	TGTGCCATCAGAGCCGGGACTACCAACACCGGGGAGCAGTATTTT
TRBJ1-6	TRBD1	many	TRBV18	CASSLPGGNNSPLHF	TGTGCCAGCTCACTACCAGGGGGCAATAATTCACCCCTCCACTTT
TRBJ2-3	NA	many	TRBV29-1	CSSRTSGTDTQYF	TGCAGCTCAAGGACTTCGGGCACAGATACGCAGTATTTT
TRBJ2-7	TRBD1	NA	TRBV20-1	CSAPGQGESYEQYF	TGCAGTGCCCCCGGACAGGGTGAGTCCTACGAGCAGTACTTC
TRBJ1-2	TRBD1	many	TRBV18	CASSPTWTGNGYTF	TGTGCCAGCTCACCAACCTGGACAGGCAATGGCTACACCTTC
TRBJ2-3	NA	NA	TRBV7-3	CASSLTGTSTDTQYF	TGTGCCAGCAGCTTAACCGGGACTAGCACAGATACGCAGTATTTT
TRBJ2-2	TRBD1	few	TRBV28	CASSKQGANTGELFF	TGTGCCAGCAGCAAACAGGGGGCGAACACCGGGGAGCTGTTTTTT
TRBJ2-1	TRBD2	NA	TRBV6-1	CASSGLAGGPYEQFF	TGTGCCAGCAGTGGGCTAGCGGGAGGTCCCTATGAGCAGTTCTTC
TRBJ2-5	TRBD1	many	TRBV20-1	CSAKGQGERETQYF	TGCAGTGCTAAGGGACAGGGGGAAAGAGAGACCCAGTACTTC